This TCR beta chain is from a study of monozygotic twins with inflammatory bowel disease. TCRdb re-called the 5' RACE reads and catalogs CDR3 proteins one per entry, DNA excluded. The sample's table shows some 150,000 distinct CDR3 sequences. The CDR3 runs to 16 residues. Per germline, CDR1 LGHDT and CDR2 YNNKEL (reference sequence). Study-level results: Especially with disease activity, IBD patients shared fewer clonotypes with others than healthy twins did.

About this clonotype itself: Its matching antigen is unknown.

The rearrangement joins TRBV3-1 to TRBJ1-6; TCRdb outputs TRBD1, but without DNA this stays unchecked. Sequenced: blood. The clonotype comes from a human donor with ulcerative colitis or Crohn's disease, or a healthy co-twin of an affected twin (not recorded which). CDR3 region: CASSQATGQQNSPLHF.